This note documents a single T cell receptor (beta chain) sequence. Its antigen remains unidentified. Assay used: immunoSEQ multiplex PCR; TCRdb lists only in-frame clones, some missing. The sample has some 130,000 clones; roughly 88% are singletons. This record belongs to a study of T cell responses to AZD1222 COVID-19 vaccine. Study-level results: Nearly half of unique spike-specific TCRs reportedly avoided B.1.351 and B.1.1.7 mutated regions. The donor cohort was predominantly white British with a female majority, and clonal diversity may have been underestimated. Researchers report vaccine-associated CD4 TCRs spanning spike, with dominance at 160-218 and 743-854.

Germline CDR1 reads SGHDT; CDR2 reads YYEEEE. The CDR3 has 13 residues. The V gene lost 4 bases and the J gene lost 4 bases, with 11 bases spanning the gap. The input for sequencing was peripheral blood, taken 28 days after the second AZD1222 dose. The sequence derives from an adult who received the AZD1222 COVID-19 vaccine. The rearrangement joins TRBV5-6 to TRBJ2-5; perhaps D is TRBD1 or TRBD2 (6 bases each). In DNA form, the CDR3 reads TGTGCCAGCAGCCTTCCGGGGGCAGAGACCCAGTACTTC. Its protein product is CASSLPGAETQYF.